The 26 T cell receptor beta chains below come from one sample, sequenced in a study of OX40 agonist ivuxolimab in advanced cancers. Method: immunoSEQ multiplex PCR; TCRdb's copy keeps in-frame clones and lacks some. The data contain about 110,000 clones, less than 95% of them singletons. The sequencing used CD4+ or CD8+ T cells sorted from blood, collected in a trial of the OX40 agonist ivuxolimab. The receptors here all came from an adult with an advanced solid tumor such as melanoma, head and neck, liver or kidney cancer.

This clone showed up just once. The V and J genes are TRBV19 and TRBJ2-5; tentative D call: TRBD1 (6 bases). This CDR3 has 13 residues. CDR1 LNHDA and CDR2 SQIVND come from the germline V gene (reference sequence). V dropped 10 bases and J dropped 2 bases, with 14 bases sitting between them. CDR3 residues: CATSGQKQETQYF. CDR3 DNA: TGTGCCACTTCAGGACAGAAACAAGAGACCCAGTACTTC.

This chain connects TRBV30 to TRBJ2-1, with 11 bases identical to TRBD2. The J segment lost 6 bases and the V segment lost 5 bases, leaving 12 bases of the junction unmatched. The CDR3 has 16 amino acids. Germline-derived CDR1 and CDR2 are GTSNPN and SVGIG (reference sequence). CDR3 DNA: TGTGCCTGGCAAGATCTCACTAGCGGGAGAGGCAATGAGCAGTTCTTC. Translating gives CAWQDLTSGRGNEQFF.

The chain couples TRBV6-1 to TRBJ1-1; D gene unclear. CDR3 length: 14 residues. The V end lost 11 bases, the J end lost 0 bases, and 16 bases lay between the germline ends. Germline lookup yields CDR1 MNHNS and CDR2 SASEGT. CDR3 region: CAAKGGMMNTEAFF. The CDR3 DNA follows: TGTGCCGCCAAGGGAGGAATGATGAACACTGAAGCTTTCTTT.

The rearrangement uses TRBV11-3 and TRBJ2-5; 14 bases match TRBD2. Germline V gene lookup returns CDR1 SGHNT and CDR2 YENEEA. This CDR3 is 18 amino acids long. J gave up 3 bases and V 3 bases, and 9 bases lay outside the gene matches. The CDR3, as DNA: TGTGCCAGCAGCTTTGGTGCGACTAGCGGGAGGGCCGAAGAGACCCAGTACTTC. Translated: CASSFGATSGRAEETQYF.

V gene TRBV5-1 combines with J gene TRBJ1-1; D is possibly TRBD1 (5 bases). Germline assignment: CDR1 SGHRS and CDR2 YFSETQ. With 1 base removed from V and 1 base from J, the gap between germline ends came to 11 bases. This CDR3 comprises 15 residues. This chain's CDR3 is CASSLSARANTEAFF. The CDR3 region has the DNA TGCGCCAGCAGCTTGAGTGCCAGGGCGAACACTGAAGCTTTCTTT. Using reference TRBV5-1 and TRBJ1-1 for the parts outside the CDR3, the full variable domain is KAGVTQTPRYLIKTRGQQVTLSCSPISGHRSVSWYQQTPGQGLQFLFEYFSETQRNKGNFPGRFSGRQFSNSRSEMNVSTLELGDSALYLCASSLSARANTEAFFGQGTRLTVV.

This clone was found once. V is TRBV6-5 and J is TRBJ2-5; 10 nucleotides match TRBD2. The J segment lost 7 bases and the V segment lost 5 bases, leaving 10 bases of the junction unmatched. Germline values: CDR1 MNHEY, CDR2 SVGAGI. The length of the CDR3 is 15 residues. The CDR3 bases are TGTGCCAGCAGTAATCTAGCGGGAGTTATGGGGACCCAGTACTTC. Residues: CASSNLAGVMGTQYF.

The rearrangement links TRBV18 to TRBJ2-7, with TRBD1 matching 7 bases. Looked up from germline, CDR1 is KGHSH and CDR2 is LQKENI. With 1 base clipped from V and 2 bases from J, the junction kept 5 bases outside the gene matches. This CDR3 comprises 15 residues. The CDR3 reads CASSPLDQGAYEQYF. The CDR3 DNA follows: TGTGCCAGCTCACCACTTGATCAGGGGGCCTACGAGCAGTACTTC.

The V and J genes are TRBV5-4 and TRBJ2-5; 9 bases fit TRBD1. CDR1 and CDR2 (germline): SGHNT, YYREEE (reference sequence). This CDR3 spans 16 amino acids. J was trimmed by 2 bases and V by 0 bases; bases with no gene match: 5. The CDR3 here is CASSLGGTGLQETQYF. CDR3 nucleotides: TGTGCCAGCAGCTTGGGTGGGACAGGGCTACAAGAGACCCAGTACTTC.

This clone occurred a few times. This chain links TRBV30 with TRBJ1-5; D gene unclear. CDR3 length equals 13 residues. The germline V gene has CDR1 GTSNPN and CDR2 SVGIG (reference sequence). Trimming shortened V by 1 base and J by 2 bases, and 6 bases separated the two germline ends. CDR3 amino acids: CAWSGGRNQPQHF. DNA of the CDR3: TGTGCCTGGAGTGGTGGGCGCAATCAGCCCCAGCATTTT.

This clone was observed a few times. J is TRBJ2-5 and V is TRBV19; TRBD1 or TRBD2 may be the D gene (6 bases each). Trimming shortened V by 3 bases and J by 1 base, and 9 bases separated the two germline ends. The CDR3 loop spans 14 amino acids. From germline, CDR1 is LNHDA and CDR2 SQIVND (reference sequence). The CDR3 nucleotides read TGTGCCAGTAGTATGTGGGGGGCCCAAGAGACCCAGTACTTC. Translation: CASSMWGAQETQYF.

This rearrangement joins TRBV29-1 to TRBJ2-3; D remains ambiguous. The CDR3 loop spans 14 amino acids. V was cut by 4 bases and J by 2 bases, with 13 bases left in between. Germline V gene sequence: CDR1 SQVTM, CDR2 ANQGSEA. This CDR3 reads CSVAASGDTDTQYF. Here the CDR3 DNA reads TGCAGCGTTGCGGCTTCTGGAGACACAGATACGCAGTATTTT.

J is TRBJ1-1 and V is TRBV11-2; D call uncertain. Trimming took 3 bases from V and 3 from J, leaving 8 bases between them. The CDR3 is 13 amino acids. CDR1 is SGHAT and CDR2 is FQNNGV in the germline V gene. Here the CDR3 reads CASSFSSYTEAFF. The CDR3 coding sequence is TGTGCCAGCAGCTTTTCCAGTTACACTGAAGCTTTCTTT.

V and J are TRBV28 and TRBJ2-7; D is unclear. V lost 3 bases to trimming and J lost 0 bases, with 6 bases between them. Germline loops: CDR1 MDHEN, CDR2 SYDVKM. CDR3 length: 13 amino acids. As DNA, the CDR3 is TGTGCCAGCAGTTTTACCAACTCCTACGAGCAGTACTTC. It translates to CASSFTNSYEQYF.

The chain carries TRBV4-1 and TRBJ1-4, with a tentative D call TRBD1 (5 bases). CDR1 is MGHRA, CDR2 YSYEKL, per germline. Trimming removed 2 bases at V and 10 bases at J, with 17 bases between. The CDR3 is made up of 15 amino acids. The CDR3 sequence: CASSQSGRVDGKLFF. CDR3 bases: TGCGCCAGCAGCCAATCGGGCAGGGTCGATGGAAAACTGTTTTTT.

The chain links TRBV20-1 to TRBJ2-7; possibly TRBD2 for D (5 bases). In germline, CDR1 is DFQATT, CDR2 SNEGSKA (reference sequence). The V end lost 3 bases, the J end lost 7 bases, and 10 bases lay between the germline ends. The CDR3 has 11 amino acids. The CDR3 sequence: CSARTIGEQYF. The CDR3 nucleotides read TGCAGTGCTAGGACTATCGGAGAGCAGTACTTC.

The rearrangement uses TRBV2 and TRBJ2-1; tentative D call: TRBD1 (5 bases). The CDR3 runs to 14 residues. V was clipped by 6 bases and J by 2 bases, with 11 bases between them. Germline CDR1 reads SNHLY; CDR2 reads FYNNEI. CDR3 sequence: CASRDKLPYNEQFF. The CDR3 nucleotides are TGTGCCAGCAGGGACAAACTCCCCTACAATGAGCAGTTCTTC.

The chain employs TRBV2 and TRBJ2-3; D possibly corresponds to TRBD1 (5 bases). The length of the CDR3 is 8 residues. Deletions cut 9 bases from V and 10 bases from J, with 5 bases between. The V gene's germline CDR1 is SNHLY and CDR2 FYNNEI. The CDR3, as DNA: TGTGCCAGAGGGGCGCAGTATTTT. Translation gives CARGAQYF.

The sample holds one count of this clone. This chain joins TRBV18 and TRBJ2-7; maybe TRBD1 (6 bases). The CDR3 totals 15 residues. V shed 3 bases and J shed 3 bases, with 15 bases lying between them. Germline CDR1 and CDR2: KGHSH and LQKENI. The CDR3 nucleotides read TGTGCCAGCTCACCTGGTGGGGGCTCACTCTACGAGCAGTACTTC. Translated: CASSPGGGSLYEQYF.

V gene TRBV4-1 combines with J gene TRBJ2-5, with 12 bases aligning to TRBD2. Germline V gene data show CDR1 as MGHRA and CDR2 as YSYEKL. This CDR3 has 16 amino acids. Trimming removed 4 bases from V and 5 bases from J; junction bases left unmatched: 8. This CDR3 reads CASSLILGLAGETQYF. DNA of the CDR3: TGCGCCAGCAGCCTTATCTTGGGACTAGCGGGTGAGACCCAGTACTTC.

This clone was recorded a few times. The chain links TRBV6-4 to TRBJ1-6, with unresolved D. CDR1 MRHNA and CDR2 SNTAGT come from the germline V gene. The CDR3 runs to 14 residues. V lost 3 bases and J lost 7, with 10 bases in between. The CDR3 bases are TGTGCCAGCAGTGAGGGTTATGTGAATTCACCCCTCCACTTT. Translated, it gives CASSEGYVNSPLHF.

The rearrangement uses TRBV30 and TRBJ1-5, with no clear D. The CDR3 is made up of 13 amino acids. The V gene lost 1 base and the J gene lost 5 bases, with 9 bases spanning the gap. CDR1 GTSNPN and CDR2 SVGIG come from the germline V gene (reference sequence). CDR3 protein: CAWSDGEYQPQHF. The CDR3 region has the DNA TGTGCCTGGAGTGATGGGGAATATCAGCCCCAGCATTTT.

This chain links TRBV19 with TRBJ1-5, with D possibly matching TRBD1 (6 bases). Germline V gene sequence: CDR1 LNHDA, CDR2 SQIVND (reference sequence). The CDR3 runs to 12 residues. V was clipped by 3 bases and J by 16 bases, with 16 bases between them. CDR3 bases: TGTGCCAGTAGTATTATTGGGGGACAAGTCCATTTT. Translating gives CASSIIGGQVHF.

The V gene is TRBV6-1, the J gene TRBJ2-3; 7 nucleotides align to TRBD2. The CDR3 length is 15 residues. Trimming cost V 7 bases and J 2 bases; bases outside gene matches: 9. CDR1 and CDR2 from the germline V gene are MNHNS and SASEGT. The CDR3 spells CASIGPAGTTDTQYF. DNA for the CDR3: TGTGCCAGCATCGGGCCAGCGGGGACCACAGATACGCAGTATTTT.

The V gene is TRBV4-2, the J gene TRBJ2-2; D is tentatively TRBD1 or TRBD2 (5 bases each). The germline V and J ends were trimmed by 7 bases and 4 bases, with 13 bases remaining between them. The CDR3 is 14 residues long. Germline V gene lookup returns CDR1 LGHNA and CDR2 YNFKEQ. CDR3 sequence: CASTTLGTTGELFF. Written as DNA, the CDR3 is TGTGCCAGCACCACATTAGGGACCACCGGGGAGCTGTTTTTT.

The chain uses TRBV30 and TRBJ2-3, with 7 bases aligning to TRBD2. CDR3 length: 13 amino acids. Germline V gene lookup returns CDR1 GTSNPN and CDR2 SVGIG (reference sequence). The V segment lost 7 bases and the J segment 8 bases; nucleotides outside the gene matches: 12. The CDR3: CASEGGSVGTQYF. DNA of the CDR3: TGTGCCTCCGAAGGCGGGAGTGTCGGTACGCAGTATTTT.

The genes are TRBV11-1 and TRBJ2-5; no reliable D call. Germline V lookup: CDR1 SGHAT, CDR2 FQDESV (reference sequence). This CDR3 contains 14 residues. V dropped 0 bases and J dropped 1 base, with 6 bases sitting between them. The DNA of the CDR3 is TGTGCCAGCAGCTTAGCCCAGCCCCAAGAGACCCAGTACTTC. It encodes CASSLAQPQETQYF. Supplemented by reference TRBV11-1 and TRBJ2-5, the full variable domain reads EAEVAQSPRYKITEKSQAVAFWCDPISGHATLYWYRQILGQGPELLVQFQDESVVDDSQLPKDRFSAERLKGVDSTLKIQPAELGDSAMYLCASSLAQPQETQYFGPGTRLLVL.